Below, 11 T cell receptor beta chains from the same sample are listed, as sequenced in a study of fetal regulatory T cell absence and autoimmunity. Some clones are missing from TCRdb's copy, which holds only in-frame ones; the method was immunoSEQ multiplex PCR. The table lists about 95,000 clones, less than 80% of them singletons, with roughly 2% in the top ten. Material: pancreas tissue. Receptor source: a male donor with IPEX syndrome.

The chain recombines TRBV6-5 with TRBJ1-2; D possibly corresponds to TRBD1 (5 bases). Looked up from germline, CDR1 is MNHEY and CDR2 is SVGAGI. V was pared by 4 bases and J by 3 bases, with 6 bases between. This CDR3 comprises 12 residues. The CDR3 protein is CASSSTDYGYTF. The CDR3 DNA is TGTGCCAGCAGTTCGACAGACTATGGCTACACCTTC.

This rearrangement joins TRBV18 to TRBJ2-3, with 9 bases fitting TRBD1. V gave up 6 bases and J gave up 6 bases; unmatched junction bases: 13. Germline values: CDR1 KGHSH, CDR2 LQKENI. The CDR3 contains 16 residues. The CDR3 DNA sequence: TGTGCCAGCTCTCAACCCCGGACAGGGGCGAGGGATACGCAGTATTTT. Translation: CASSQPRTGARDTQYF.

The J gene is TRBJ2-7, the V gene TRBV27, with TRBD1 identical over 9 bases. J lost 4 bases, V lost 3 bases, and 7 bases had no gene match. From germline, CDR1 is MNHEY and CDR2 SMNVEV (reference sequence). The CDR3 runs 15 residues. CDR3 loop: CASSFAGTGKYEQYF. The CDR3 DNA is TGTGCCAGCAGTTTCGCCGGGACAGGGAAGTACGAGCAGTACTTC.

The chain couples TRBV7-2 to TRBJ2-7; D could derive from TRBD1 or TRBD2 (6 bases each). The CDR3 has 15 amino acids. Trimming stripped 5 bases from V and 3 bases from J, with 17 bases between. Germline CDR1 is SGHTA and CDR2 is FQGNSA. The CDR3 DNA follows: TGTGCCAGCAGCCGAATCCCGGGGGCCGGCTACGAGCAGTACTTC. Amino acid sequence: CASSRIPGAGYEQYF.

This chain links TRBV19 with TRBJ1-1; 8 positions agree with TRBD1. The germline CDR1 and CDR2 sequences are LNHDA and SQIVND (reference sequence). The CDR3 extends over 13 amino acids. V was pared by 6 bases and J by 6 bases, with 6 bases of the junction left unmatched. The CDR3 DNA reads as TGTGCCAGTAGACAGGGGGGCTTCGCTGAAGCTTTCTTT. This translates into CASRQGGFAEAFF.

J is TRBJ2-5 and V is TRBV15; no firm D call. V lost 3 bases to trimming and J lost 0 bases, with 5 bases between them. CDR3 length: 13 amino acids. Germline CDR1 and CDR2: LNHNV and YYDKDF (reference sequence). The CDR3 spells CATSSRNQETQYF. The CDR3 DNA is TGTGCCACCAGCAGCCGGAACCAAGAGACCCAGTACTTC.

CDR3 coding DNA: TGTGCCAGCAGCAACATCGGGACTACAGATACGCAGTATTTT. As protein: CASSNIGTTDTQYF. J is TRBJ2-3 and V is TRBV7-6; tentatively, D is TRBD2 (6 bases). The CDR3 is 14 amino acids. CDR1 is SGHVS, CDR2 FNYEAQ, per germline. V gave up 5 bases and J gave up 3 bases, with 12 bases separating them. Full variable domain (missing parts from reference TRBV7-6 and TRBJ2-3): GAGVSQSPRYKVTKRGQDVALRCDPISGHVSLYWYRQALGQGPEFLTYFNYEAQQDKSGLPNDRFSAERPEGSISTLTIQRTEQRDSAMYRCASSNIGTTDTQYFGPGTRLTVL.

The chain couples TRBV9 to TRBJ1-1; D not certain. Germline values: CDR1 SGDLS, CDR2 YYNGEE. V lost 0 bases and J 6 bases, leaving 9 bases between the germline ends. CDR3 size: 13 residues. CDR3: CASSVGGGPEAFF. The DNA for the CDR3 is TGTGCCAGCAGCGTAGGGGGAGGTCCTGAAGCTTTCTTT.

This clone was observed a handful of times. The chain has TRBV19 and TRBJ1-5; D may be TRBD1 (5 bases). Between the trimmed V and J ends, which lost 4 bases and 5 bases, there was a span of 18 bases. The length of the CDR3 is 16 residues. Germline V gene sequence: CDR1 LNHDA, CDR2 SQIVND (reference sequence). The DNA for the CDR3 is TGTGCCAGTAGTAATCTCGGCAGGGTAGTGGATCAGCCCCAGCATTTT. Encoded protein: CASSNLGRVVDQPQHF. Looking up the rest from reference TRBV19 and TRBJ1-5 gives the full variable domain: DGGITQSPKYLFRKEGQNVTLSCEQNLNHDAMYWYRQDPGQGLRLIYYSQIVNDFQKGDIAEGYSVSREKKESFPLTVTSAQKNPTAFYLCASSNLGRVVDQPQHFGDGTRLSIL.

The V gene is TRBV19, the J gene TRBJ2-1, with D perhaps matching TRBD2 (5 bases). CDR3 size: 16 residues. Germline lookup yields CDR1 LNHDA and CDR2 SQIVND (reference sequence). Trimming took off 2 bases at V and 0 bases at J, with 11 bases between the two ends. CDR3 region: CASSILSASSYNEQFF. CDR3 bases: TGTGCCAGTAGTATACTTAGCGCCTCCTCCTACAATGAGCAGTTCTTC.

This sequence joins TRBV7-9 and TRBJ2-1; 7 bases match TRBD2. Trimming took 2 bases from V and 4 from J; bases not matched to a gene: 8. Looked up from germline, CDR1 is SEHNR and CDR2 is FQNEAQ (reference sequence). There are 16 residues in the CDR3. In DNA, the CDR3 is TGTGCCAGCAGCTTATTCAGCGGGAAGCCTTACAATGAGCAGTTCTTC. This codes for CASSLFSGKPYNEQFF.